This record concerns one TCR beta chain sequence. The data were obtained in a study of blood T cell repertoires in COVID-19. Across the study: Italy, Spain and the United States were the sources of the convalescent and acute COVID-19 samples. Sample material is recorded as cDNA or gDNA derived from T cells, B-cell-depleted T cells, or PBMCs.

In the original processing: Counts of nucleated cells, estimated from reference gene primer amplification, were obtained. Profiled with immunoSEQ multiplex PCR; TCRdb holds only in-frame clones, not every one. The D gene and trimming were derived from the DNA, and the V and J assignments and clone size from that table. The repertoire holds some 270,000 clones, with approximately 86% as singletons. Trimming shortened V by 1 base and J by 0 bases, and 10 bases separated the two germline ends. The length of the CDR3 is 15 residues. Per germline, CDR1 SGHRS and CDR2 YFSETQ. V and J are TRBV5-1 and TRBJ2-5; D perhaps matches TRBD2 (5 bases). This sequence originates from a woman aged 60-70 years who had recovered from COVID-19. Source material: peripheral blood. CDR3 DNA sequence: TGCGCCAGCAGCTTGTACCGGGGAAACCAAGAGACCCAGTACTTC. As protein: CASSLYRGNQETQYF.